Listed below are T cell receptor beta chains from one sample, sequenced in a study of blood T cell repertoires in COVID-19. Sequenced by immunoSEQ multiplex PCR; TCRdb stores in-frame clones only, minus some. Among about 220,000 clones listed, 83% were seen once. What was sequenced was PBMCs or T cells enriched from blood (not recorded which). Receptors originate from a middle-aged woman who had been exposed to COVID-19. Both conserved end residues are part of each CDR3. The D gene is left open where the match is weak.

TRBV4-1,TRBJ2-7,NA,CASSPVDSSYEQYF,TGCGCCAGCAGCCCGGTTGACAGCTCCTACGAGCAGTACTTC
TRBV5-8,TRBJ1-3,TRBD1,CASSPGQSGNTIYF,TGTGCCAGCAGCCCGGGACAGTCGGGAAACACCATATATTTT
TRBV19,TRBJ2-3,TRBD1,CASSIDPPGQGRSDTQYF,TGTGCCAGTAGTATAGATCCACCGGGACAGGGGAGGTCAGATACGCAGTATTTT
TRBV5-1,TRBJ1-1,TRBD1,CASSLVGQGDTEAFF,TGCGCCAGCAGCTTGGTGGGACAGGGGGATACTGAAGCTTTCTTT
TRBV5-1,TRBJ2-1,TRBD2,CASSLSLAAAYNEQFF,TGCGCCAGCAGCTTAAGCCTAGCGGCTGCCTACAATGAGCAGTTCTTC
TRBV3-1/TRBV3-2,TRBJ2-3,TRBD2,CASSQEPGLAGGPIPPDTQYF,TGTGCCAGCAGCCAAGAACCGGGACTAGCGGGGGGGCCAATTCCCCCAGATACGCAGTATTTT
TRBV6-2/TRBV6-3,TRBJ2-1,TRBD1,CASSYPGTGGVNEQFF,TGTGCCAGCAGTTACCCAGGGACAGGGGGTGTTAATGAGCAGTTCTTC
TRBV27,TRBJ2-7,NA,CASSPARDFPYEQYF,TGTGCCAGCAGTCCGGCCCGGGACTTTCCCTACGAGCAGTACTTC
TRBV11-3,TRBJ2-3,TRBD1,CASSRTGELGDTQYF,TGTGCCAGCTCCCGGACAGGGGAGTTAGGAGATACGCAGTATTTT
TRBV7-2,TRBJ1-1,NA,CASTQFREEGWTEAFF,TGTGCCAGCACCCAATTCCGAGAGGAGGGGTGGACTGAAGCTTTCTTT
TRBV7-2,TRBJ1-5,NA,CASSLGPSNQPQHF,TGTGCCAGCAGCTTAGGGCCGAGCAATCAGCCCCAGCATTTT
TRBV5-3,TRBJ1-1,TRBD1,CARSLVGDRLEAFF,TGTGCCAGAAGCTTGGTGGGGGACAGACTTGAAGCTTTCTTT
TRBV12-3/TRBV12-4,TRBJ2-3,NA,CASGGGADTQYF,TGTGCCAGCGGAGGGGGGGCAGATACGCAGTATTTT
TRBV6-5,TRBJ1-2,NA,CASTLGADGYTF,TGTGCCAGCACCCTGGGGGCTGACGGCTACACCTTC